This T cell receptor (beta chain) comes out of a study of CD8 T cells in Susac syndrome. The ends were cut back, 4 bases at V and 8 bases at J, with 18 bases in the middle. The germline gives CDR1 SQVTM, CDR2 ANQGSEA. The CDR3 contains 14 residues. Sequencing of TCR beta covered CD8+ and CD4+ T cells obtained from blood. Study observations and caveats: Clonal expansion was missing from Susac syndrome CD4+ T cell repertoires.

In the case of this clonotype: Its antigen is not identified.

Random hexamers were used to reverse transcribe roughly 0.45 to 1 ug of RNA. An immunoSEQ multiplex PCR generated amplified TCR beta CDR3 products spanning 54 Vbeta and 13 Jbeta. Each CDR3 protein is one row after TCRdb ran MiXCR on the immunoSEQ multiplex PCR reads. The sample lists some 160,000 distinct CDR3 sequences; approximately 95% were seen once. The sequence came from a human donor with Susac syndrome. The chain has TRBV29-1 and TRBJ2-1, with D perhaps TRBD2 (5 bases). The sample taken for sequencing was CD4+ T cells from PBMCs. Here the CDR3 reads CSVAPQLLVHEQFF. The CDR3 DNA is TGCAGCGTTGCGCCCCAACTACTAGTCCATGAGCAGTTCTTC.